This T cell receptor beta chain was documented in a study of CD8 T cells in ankylosing spondylitis. Germline values: CDR1 DFQATT, CDR2 SNEGSKA (reference sequence). This CDR3 contains 16 residues. V shed 2 bases and J 1 base; nucleotides not matched to a gene: 4. In making TCR beta libraries, quantitative 5'-RACE with molecular barcodes was used. MiXCR was run by TCRdb on the 5' RACE reads, yielding one entry per CDR3 protein. The table includes under 130,000 distinct CDR3 sequences, less than 25% detected once. What was sequenced was synovial fluid, either unsorted or a sorted T cell fraction (not recorded which). This TCR was sampled from a male donor with ankylosing spondylitis. The chain employs TRBV20-1 and TRBJ2-2; 10 nucleotides line up with TRBD2. This CDR3 is CSARPPSGRNTGELFF. The DNA of the CDR3 is TGCAGTGCTAGACCGCCTAGCGGGAGGAACACCGGGGAGCTGTTTTTT.